These T cell receptor beta chains were read from a single sample in a study of T-cell reconstitution after alpha-beta-depleted transplantation in children. Via MiXCR, TCRdb re-called the PCR reads, giving one row per CDR3 protein. The table records roughly 200,000 distinct CDR3 sequences, approximately 7% of them present only once. Sequencing used PBMCs, obtained before TCRalphabeta/CD19-depleted stem cell transplant. Source of these receptors: a boy aged 2-9 years with acute lymphoblastic leukemia, due to receive a stem cell transplant. CDR3s include the opening cysteine and the closing phenylalanine or tryptophan. D genes are given only for firm matches. Clone sizes are given selectively: once, few, many, or a class where the clone is expanded.

j_call clone_size d_call v_call cdr3_aa cdr3_nt
TRBJ1-1 many - TRBV29-1 CSVLTGTVNTEAFF TGCAGCGTATTAACAGGGACCGTTAACACTGAAGCTTTCTTT
TRBJ1-4 many - TRBV6-5 CASSLGPRSEKLFF TGTGCCAGCAGTTTAGGCCCCAGGAGTGAAAAACTGTTTTTT
TRBJ2-1 many TRBD2 TRBV7-2 CASSHFSSGRANEQFF TGTGCCAGCAGCCACTTCTCTAGCGGGAGGGCAAATGAGCAGTTCTTC
TRBJ2-3 many - TRBV9 CASSVGGVGTDTQYF TGTGCCAGCAGCGTAGGAGGGGTTGGCACAGATACGCAGTATTTT
TRBJ2-3 many TRBD1 TRBV28 CASRGQSTDTQYF TGTGCCAGCCGGGGACAGAGCACAGATACGCAGTATTTT
TRBJ2-1 many - TRBV20-1 CSARGRNEQFF TGCAGTGCTAGAGGGAGAAATGAGCAGTTCTTC
TRBJ2-1 many - TRBV28 CASSPSGREQFF TGTGCCAGCAGTCCCTCCGGCCGAGAGCAGTTCTTC
TRBJ1-1 medium-sized - TRBV12-3/TRBV12-4 CASSRSPITEAFF TGTGCCAGCAGTAGGAGTCCTATCACTGAAGCTTTCTTT
TRBJ2-5 many - TRBV20-1 CSAYYEETQYF TGCAGTGCGTATTATGAAGAGACCCAGTACTTC
TRBJ2-4 - TRBD1 TRBV3-1 CASSSSPGQSNIQYF TGTGCCAGCAGCTCAAGCCCGGGACAGTCTAACATTCAGTACTTC
TRBJ2-1 many TRBD2 TRBV20-1 CSVAGSLAEEQFF TGCAGTGTAGCAGGGAGTCTAGCGGAGGAGCAGTTCTTC
TRBJ2-4 many - TRBV9 CASSVDPWGRLNIQYF TGTGCCAGCAGCGTCGATCCTTGGGGACGGTTAAACATTCAGTACTTC
TRBJ2-1 - TRBD2 TRBV4-3 CASSQALAGNNEQFF TGCGCCAGCAGCCAAGCCCTAGCGGGAAACAATGAGCAGTTCTTC
TRBJ2-1 few - TRBV7-9 CASSYRPLPSSYNEQFF TGTGCCAGCAGCTACCGGCCGCTACCTAGCTCCTACAATGAGCAGTTCTTC
TRBJ2-3 many TRBD2 TRBV28 CASSPREGQTDTQYF TGTGCCAGCAGTCCCAGGGAGGGCCAGACAGATACGCAGTATTTT
TRBJ2-7 - - TRBV27 CASRTPGPVHEQYF TGTGCCAGCAGAACTCCCGGTCCAGTCCACGAGCAGTACTTC
TRBJ1-2 - - TRBV12-3/TRBV12-4 CASPTVRGGYTF TGTGCCAGTCCGACAGTCCGAGGGGGCTACACCTTC
TRBJ2-2 many - TRBV29-1 CSVEGSAGSTGELFF TGCAGCGTTGAAGGTTCTGCAGGGTCCACCGGGGAGCTGTTTTTT
TRBJ2-7 few - TRBV7-8 CASSSRDHLLWGYEQYF TGTGCCAGCAGCTCGCGGGACCACCTCCTATGGGGCTACGAGCAGTACTTC
TRBJ2-1 many TRBD1 TRBV4-1 CASSPQGALNEQFF TGCGCCAGCAGCCCACAGGGGGCCCTAAATGAGCAGTTCTTC
TRBJ1-2 many - TRBV4-3 CASSQERRNYGYTF TGCGCCAGCAGCCAAGAAAGACGTAACTATGGCTACACCTTC
TRBJ2-7 - TRBD2 TRBV28 CASSTSGYEQYF TGTGCCAGCAGTACTAGCGGTTACGAGCAGTACTTC
TRBJ2-5 many - TRBV3-1 CASRPNSTRTQYF TGTGCCAGCAGGCCCAATAGTACTCGGACCCAGTACTTC
TRBJ2-5 few TRBD2 TRBV20-1 CSARDLGASGRETQYF TGCAGTGCTAGAGATCTCGGGGCTAGCGGGCGGGAGACCCAGTACTTC
TRBJ1-5 many - TRBV28 CASSLRQRNQPQHF TGTGCCAGCAGTTTGAGGCAGCGAAATCAGCCCCAGCATTTT
TRBJ2-4 few - TRBV7-8 CASSHGAISNIQYF TGTGCCAGCAGCCATGGGGCGATATCAAACATTCAGTACTTC
TRBJ2-7 many - TRBV5-1 CASSLSTNPGEQYF TGCGCCAGCAGCTTGTCTACTAACCCCGGGGAGCAGTACTTC
TRBJ1-3 - TRBD1 TRBV5-5 CASSLEGAEGNTIYF TGTGCCAGCAGCTTGGAGGGGGCGGAGGGAAACACCATATATTTT
TRBJ1-6 - - TRBV27 CASSADKGSYNSPLHF TGTGCCAGCAGTGCCGACAAGGGGTCCTATAATTCACCCCTCCACTTT
TRBJ1-5 many - TRBV6-1 CASSETAPGQPQHF TGTGCCAGCAGTGAAACGGCGCCCGGGCAGCCCCAGCATTTT
TRBJ2-2 many - TRBV28 CASTPYGVGGELFF TGTGCCAGCACTCCTTACGGGGTAGGCGGGGAGCTGTTTTTT
TRBJ2-7 many - TRBV21-1 CASRSQGVAYEQYF TGTGCCAGCAGGAGTCAAGGGGTGGCCTACGAGCAGTACTTC
TRBJ2-1 many TRBD2 TRBV18 CASSPLWRGDLYNEQFF TGTGCCAGCTCACCACTCTGGCGGGGGGACCTCTACAATGAGCAGTTCTTC
TRBJ1-2 few TRBD1 TRBV20-1 CSATSQGANDYGYTF TGCAGTGCCACATCTCAGGGGGCCAATGACTATGGCTACACCTTC
TRBJ2-5 many TRBD1 TRBV7-2 CASTPGTGKETQYF TGTGCCAGCACCCCTGGGACAGGGAAGGAGACCCAGTACTTC
TRBJ2-3 few - TRBV20-1 CSARVASTDTQYF TGCAGTGCTAGAGTCGCGTCCACAGATACGCAGTATTTT
TRBJ2-1 many - TRBV20-1 CSARDASRKSRYYNEQFF TGCAGTGCTAGAGATGCTAGCCGGAAGAGTAGGTACTACAATGAGCAGTTCTTC
TRBJ2-3 - - TRBV7-9 CASSSSGATDTQYF TGTGCCAGCAGCTCCTCAGGGGCCACAGATACGCAGTATTTT
TRBJ2-7 many - TRBV29-1 CSVQESSYEQYF TGCAGCGTTCAGGAGAGCTCCTACGAGCAGTACTTC
TRBJ2-2 many - TRBV12-3/TRBV12-4 CASSLAGARSLFF TGTGCCAGCAGTTTAGCGGGGGCCAGGTCGCTGTTTTTT
TRBJ2-7 - TRBD2 TRBV18 CASWIGLAGNEQYF TGTGCCAGCTGGATTGGACTAGCGGGAAACGAGCAGTACTTC
TRBJ1-2 few - TRBV5-1 CASSSEGYGYTF TGCGCCAGCAGCTCAGAAGGCTATGGCTACACCTTC
TRBJ2-3 many - TRBV4-3 CASSGRGGGTQYF TGCGCCAGCAGTGGTAGGGGCGGGGGCACGCAGTATTTT
TRBJ1-3 many - TRBV27 CASKGGNGNTIYF TGTGCCAGCAAAGGAGGAAACGGAAACACCATATATTTT
TRBJ2-1 many - TRBV25-1 CATRLNWDNEQFF TGTGCCACCCGACTTAACTGGGACAATGAGCAGTTCTTC
TRBJ2-2 many - TRBV20-1 CSATSRDKYTGELFF TGCAGTGCAACGTCCCGGGACAAATACACCGGGGAGCTGTTTTTT
TRBJ2-1 many - TRBV28 CASSYAMGEQFF TGTGCCAGCAGTTATGCAATGGGTGAGCAGTTCTTC
TRBJ2-5 many - TRBV7-9 CASSRRGETQYF TGTGCCAGCAGCAGACGTGGAGAGACCCAGTACTTC
TRBJ1-6 - - TRBV7-9 CASSLENLQGGSPLHF TGTGCCAGCAGCTTAGAGAACCTCCAGGGTGGCTCACCCCTCCACTTT
TRBJ2-7 - TRBD1 TRBV13 CASSWPSGTGGDEQYF TGTGCCAGCAGCTGGCCCTCCGGGACAGGGGGCGACGAGCAGTACTTC